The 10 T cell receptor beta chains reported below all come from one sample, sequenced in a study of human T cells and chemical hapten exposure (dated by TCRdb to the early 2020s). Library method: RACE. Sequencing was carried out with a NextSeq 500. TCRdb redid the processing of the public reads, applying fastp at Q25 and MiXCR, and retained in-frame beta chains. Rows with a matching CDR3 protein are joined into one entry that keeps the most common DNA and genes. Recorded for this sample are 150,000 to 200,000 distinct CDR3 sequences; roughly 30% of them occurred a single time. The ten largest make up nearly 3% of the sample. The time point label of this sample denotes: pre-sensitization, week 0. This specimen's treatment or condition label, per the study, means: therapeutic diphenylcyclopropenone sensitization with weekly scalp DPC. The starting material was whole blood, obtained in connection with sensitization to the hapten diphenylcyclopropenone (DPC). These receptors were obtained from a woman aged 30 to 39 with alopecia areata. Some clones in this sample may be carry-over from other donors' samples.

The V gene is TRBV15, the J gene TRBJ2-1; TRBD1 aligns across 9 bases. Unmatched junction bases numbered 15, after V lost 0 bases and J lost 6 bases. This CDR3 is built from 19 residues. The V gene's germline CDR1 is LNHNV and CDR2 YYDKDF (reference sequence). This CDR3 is CATSRDGPEVGQGFNEQFF. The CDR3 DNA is TGTGCCACCAGCAGAGATGGGCCCGAGGTGGGACAGGGCTTCAATGAGCAGTTCTTC.

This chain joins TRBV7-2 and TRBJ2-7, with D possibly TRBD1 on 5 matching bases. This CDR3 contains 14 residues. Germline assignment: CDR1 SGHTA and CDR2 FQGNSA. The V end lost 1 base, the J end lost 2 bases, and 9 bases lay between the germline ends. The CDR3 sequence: CASSLGGSPYEQYF. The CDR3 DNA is TGTGCCAGCAGCTTAGGGGGCAGCCCCTACGAGCAGTACTTC.

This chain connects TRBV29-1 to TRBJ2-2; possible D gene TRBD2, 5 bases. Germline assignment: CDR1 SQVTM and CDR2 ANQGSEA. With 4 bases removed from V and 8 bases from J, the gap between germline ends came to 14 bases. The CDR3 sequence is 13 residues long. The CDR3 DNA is TGCAGCGTTGCACGGGGAGTTTCTGGGGAGCTGTTTTTT. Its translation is CSVARGVSGELFF.

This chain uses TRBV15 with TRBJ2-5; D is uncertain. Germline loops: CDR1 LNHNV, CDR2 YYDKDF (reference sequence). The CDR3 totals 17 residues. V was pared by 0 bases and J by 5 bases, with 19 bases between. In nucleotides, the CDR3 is TGTGCCACCAGCAGAGAGCCTGGAGCAATCGTCAGGGAGACCCAGTACTTC. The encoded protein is CATSREPGAIVRETQYF.

The CDR3 region has the DNA TGTGCCAGCAGCTGGGGACTAGCGGGGAGGCAAGAGACCCAGTACTTC. It yields the protein CASSWGLAGRQETQYF. The chain combines TRBV7-2 with TRBJ2-5, with TRBD2 matching 13 bases. Germline lookup yields CDR1 SGHTA and CDR2 FQGNSA. V was pared by 4 bases and J by 2 bases, with 4 bases of the junction left unmatched. CDR3 length: 16 residues.

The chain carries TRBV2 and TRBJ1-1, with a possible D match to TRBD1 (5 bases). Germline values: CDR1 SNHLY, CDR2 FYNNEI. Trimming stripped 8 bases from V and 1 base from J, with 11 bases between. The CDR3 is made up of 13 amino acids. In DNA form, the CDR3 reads TGTGCCAGCGGTCTCAGGGAGAACACTGAAGCTTTCTTT. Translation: CASGLRENTEAFF.

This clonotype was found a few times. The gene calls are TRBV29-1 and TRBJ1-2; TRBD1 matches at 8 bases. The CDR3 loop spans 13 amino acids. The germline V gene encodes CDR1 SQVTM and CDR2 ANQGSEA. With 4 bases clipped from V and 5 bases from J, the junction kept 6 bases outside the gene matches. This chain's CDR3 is CSVGETGVYGYTF. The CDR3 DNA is TGCAGCGTTGGTGAGACAGGGGTTTATGGCTACACCTTC.

CDR3 sequence: CASSVDSGELFF. CDR3 DNA sequence: TGTGCCAGCAGCGTAGACTCCGGGGAGCTGTTTTTT. This chain uses TRBV9 with TRBJ2-2; no reliable D call. This CDR3 region has 12 residues. Germline assignment: CDR1 SGDLS and CDR2 YYNGEE. The V gene lost 0 bases and the J gene lost 6 bases, with 3 bases spanning the gap.

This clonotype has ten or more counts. The CDR3 sequence is CASSFDDPGLAPPGSKRDTQYF. DNA for the CDR3: TGTGCCAGCAGCTTCGACGATCCGGGACTAGCGCCCCCCGGGTCCAAACGAGATACGCAGTATTTT. V and J are TRBV7-8 and TRBJ2-3, with 10 bases identical to TRBD2. This CDR3 is built from 22 residues. The junction had 26 bases not matched to a gene; V was cut back by 3 bases and J by 5 bases. CDR1 is SGHVS and CDR2 is FQNEAQ in the germline V gene. The full variable domain, in which reference TRBV7-8 and TRBJ2-3 provide the parts outside the CDR3, is GAGVSQSPRYKVAKRGQDVALRCDPISGHVSLFWYQQALGQGPEFLTYFQNEAQLDKSGLPSDRFFAERPEGSVSTLKIQRTQQEDSAVYLCASSFDDPGLAPPGSKRDTQYFGPGTRLTVL.

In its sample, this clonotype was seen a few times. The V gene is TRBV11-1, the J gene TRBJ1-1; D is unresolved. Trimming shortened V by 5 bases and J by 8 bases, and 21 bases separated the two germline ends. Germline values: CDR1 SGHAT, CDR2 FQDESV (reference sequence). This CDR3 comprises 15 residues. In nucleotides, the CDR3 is TGTGCCAGCAGCCCAAGCAGAATAGTAAATCGAGAAGCTTTCTTT. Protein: CASSPSRIVNREAFF.